A single sample gave rise to the 22 T cell receptor beta chains below, sequenced in a study of blood T cell repertoires in COVID-19. Profiling relied on immunoSEQ multiplex PCR, and the TCRdb table lists in-frame clones only, not all of them. The table lists 200,000 to 250,000 clones, about 86% of them singletons, with 7.5% to 10% in the top ten. The specimen was peripheral blood. The receptors were sampled from a man at least 80 years old with acute or convalescent COVID-19.

This chain links TRBV28 with TRBJ1-2; 8 nucleotides match TRBD1. Germline CDR1 reads MDHEN; CDR2 reads SYDVKM. The V and J ends lost 2 bases and 8 bases, in that order; junction bases with no gene match: 16. The CDR3 loop spans 17 amino acids. The CDR3 region has the DNA TGTGCCAGCAGTTTACCCACGGACCGGGCAGGGGGCGTAGGCTACACCTTC. Residues: CASSLPTDRAGGVGYTF.

The CDR3 here is CASSQGLSSNTGELFF. The CDR3 nucleotides are TGTGCCAGCAGCCAGGGGTTATCCTCGAACACCGGGGAGCTGTTTTTT. The chain recombines TRBV6-6 with TRBJ2-2; perhaps TRBD1 as D (6 bases). Trimming pared 6 bases from V and 0 bases from J, leaving 14 bases between. The CDR3 has 16 amino acids. Germline values: CDR1 MNHNY, CDR2 SVGAGI (reference sequence).

The chain uses TRBV2 and TRBJ1-2, with 10 bases fitting TRBD1. The CDR3 extends over 14 amino acids. CDR1 and CDR2 (germline): SNHLY, FYNNEI. V lost 7 bases, J lost 7 bases, and 9 bases stayed unmatched. The CDR3 sequence is CASIQTGGAIGYTF. DNA of the CDR3: TGTGCCAGCATTCAGACAGGGGGCGCGATTGGCTACACCTTC.

In DNA form, the CDR3 reads TGTGCCAGCACTTTCCGTGGGGGGGCCGGCACAGATACGCAGTATTTT. Amino acids: CASTFRGGAGTDTQYF. This rearrangement joins TRBV6-6 to TRBJ2-3, with D perhaps matching TRBD2 (7 bases). Between the trimmed V and J ends, which lost 7 bases and 1 base, there was a span of 18 bases. The CDR3 has 16 amino acids. The germline V gene encodes CDR1 MNHNY and CDR2 SVGAGI (reference sequence).

This clone has more than one count but fewer than ten. In DNA, the CDR3 is TGTGCCAGCAGTGCGGGGCAGGGGATAGCTAATGAAAAACTGTTTTTT. It specifies CASSAGQGIANEKLFF. The chain combines TRBV6-1 with TRBJ1-4; possible D gene TRBD1, 6 bases. Trimming removed 4 bases from V and 3 bases from J, with 15 bases in between. CDR3 length: 16 residues. Germline V gene sequence: CDR1 MNHNS, CDR2 SASEGT.

The rearrangement joins TRBV27 to TRBJ2-7; the D is unclear. V dropped 3 bases and J dropped 2 bases, with 14 bases sitting between them. The CDR3 spans 15 residues. In germline, CDR1 is MNHEY, CDR2 SMNVEV (reference sequence). CDR3 DNA: TGTGCCAGCAGTTTCCGTTGGCACGGAGCCTACGAGCAGTACTTC. Its translation is CASSFRWHGAYEQYF.

The chain employs TRBV25-1 and TRBJ2-7; D might be TRBD2 (6 bases). This CDR3 has 11 amino acids. The V end was cut by 8 bases, the J end by 5 bases, with 10 bases between. Looked up from germline, CDR1 is MGHDK and CDR2 is SYGVNS. CDR3 DNA sequence: TGTGCCAGCGGGGACTCGGACGAGCAGTACTTC. Translation gives CASGDSDEQYF.

The chain joins TRBV27 to TRBJ2-1; TRBD1 agrees at 7 bases. Germline V lookup: CDR1 MNHEY, CDR2 SMNVEV (reference sequence). V was pared by 6 bases and J by 3 bases, with 14 bases of the junction left unmatched. The CDR3 spans 17 residues. In DNA, the CDR3 is TGTGCCAGCAGACTACAGGGGCCACTACCTTTCTACAATGAGCAGTTCTTC. It codes for CASRLQGPLPFYNEQFF.

The gene calls are TRBV19 and TRBJ1-3; 7 bases are shared with TRBD1. CDR3 size: 15 residues. Germline values: CDR1 LNHDA, CDR2 SQIVND (reference sequence). Losses at the gene ends were 9 bases for V and 2 bases for J; bases not matched to a gene: 10. This CDR3 is CASRTATGAGNTIYF. The CDR3 DNA follows: TGTGCCAGCAGGACCGCCACAGGGGCTGGAAACACCATATATTTT.

The genes are TRBV27 and TRBJ1-6; 8 bases match TRBD1. Germline lookup yields CDR1 MNHEY and CDR2 SMNVEV (reference sequence). This CDR3 has 16 residues. With 6 bases clipped from V and 7 bases from J, the junction kept 11 bases outside the gene matches. The CDR3 sequence is CASRLKPGQVNSPLHF. DNA for the CDR3: TGTGCCAGCAGACTAAAACCGGGACAGGTGAATTCACCCCTCCACTTT.

The V call is TRBV10-1, the J call TRBJ2-3; tentatively, D is TRBD1 (5 bases). Germline CDR1 WNHNN, CDR2 SYGVQD (reference sequence). V shed 3 bases and J shed 2 bases, with 12 bases lying between them. This CDR3 has 15 residues. The CDR3 DNA reads TGCGCCAGCAGTGAAAGGCAGGGTCTCACAGATACGCAGTATTTT. Translated, it gives CASSERQGLTDTQYF.

The rearrangement links TRBV5-5 to TRBJ2-4; TRBD1 agrees at 7 bases. The junction had 11 bases not matched to a gene; V was cut back by 1 base and J by 1 base. The CDR3 has 18 amino acids. Germline CDR1 SGHKS, CDR2 YYEKEE (reference sequence). The CDR3 DNA follows: TGTGCCAGCAGCTTGTTCTTCGCTCCGACAGGGGCCAAAAACATTCAGTACTTC. Its translation: CASSLFFAPTGAKNIQYF. Full variable domain (outside the CDR3, taken from reference TRBV5-5 and TRBJ2-4): DAGVTQSPTHLIKTRGQQVTLRCSPISGHKSVSWYQQVLGQGPQFIFQYYEKEERGRGNFPDRFSARQFPNYSSELNVNALLLGDSALYLCASSLFFAPTGAKNIQYFGAGTRLSVL.

V is TRBV6-6 and J is TRBJ2-3, with 7 positions matching TRBD2. Germline V gene lookup returns CDR1 MNHNY and CDR2 SVGAGI (reference sequence). J gave up 0 bases and V 7 bases, and 4 bases lay outside the gene matches. This CDR3 region has 14 residues. The CDR3 is CASNPGGSTDTQYF. DNA of the CDR3: TGTGCCAGCAACCCGGGGGGTAGCACAGATACGCAGTATTTT.

The chain has TRBV6-5 and TRBJ2-7; possible D gene TRBD2, 7 bases. V was shortened by 0 bases and J by 2 bases, with 11 bases between the two germline ends. Germline V gene lookup returns CDR1 MNHEY and CDR2 SVGAGI. CDR3 length: 15 residues. The CDR3, as DNA: TGTGCCAGCAGTTACTCGAGGGGGGGCACCTACGAGCAGTACTTC. Encoded protein: CASSYSRGGTYEQYF.

The rearrangement joins TRBV4-1 to TRBJ2-1, with TRBD2 matching 13 bases. The V and J ends lost 0 bases and 9 bases, in that order; junction bases with no gene match: 8. Germline lookup yields CDR1 MGHRA and CDR2 YSYEKL. The CDR3 is 17 residues long. The CDR3 is CASSQDPGLAGSLEQFF. CDR3 DNA: TGCGCCAGCAGCCAAGATCCGGGACTAGCGGGGTCTCTTGAGCAGTTCTTC.

The chain couples TRBV6-6 to TRBJ2-7; D gene unclear. V dropped 5 bases and J dropped 0 bases, with 11 bases sitting between them. The CDR3 is made up of 14 amino acids. CDR1 is MNHNY and CDR2 is SVGAGI in the germline V gene (reference sequence). The CDR3 reads CASSTTLNSYEQYF. CDR3 coding DNA: TGTGCCAGCAGTACGACTCTTAACTCCTACGAGCAGTACTTC.

Only one count was recorded for this clone. The V gene is TRBV11-2, the J gene TRBJ1-5, with no clear D. The CDR3 totals 14 residues. V lost 5 bases, J lost 4 bases, and 12 bases lay in between. The germline V gene has CDR1 SGHAT and CDR2 FQNNGV. The DNA of the CDR3 is TGTGCCAGCAGCCTACAGCCCTCAAATCAGCCCCAGCATTTT. This gives the protein CASSLQPSNQPQHF.

This clone was detected only once. The chain has TRBV27 and TRBJ1-1; 7 bases agree with TRBD1. Trimming cost V 2 bases and J 3 bases; bases outside gene matches: 3. CDR1 is MNHEY and CDR2 is SMNVEV in the germline V gene (reference sequence). The CDR3 consists of 14 residues. The CDR3 region is CASSLRGRDTEAFF. The CDR3 DNA is TGTGCCAGCAGTTTAAGGGGGCGAGACACTGAAGCTTTCTTT.

The chain carries TRBV19 and TRBJ1-5; D gene unclear. Trimming pared 5 bases from V and 4 bases from J, leaving 15 bases between. The CDR3 is made up of 15 amino acids. Germline V gene data show CDR1 as LNHDA and CDR2 as SQIVND (reference sequence). The CDR3 is CASSPPGDGNQPQHF. In nucleotides, the CDR3 is TGTGCCAGTAGTCCCCCCGGGGATGGGAATCAGCCCCAGCATTTT. Using reference TRBV19 and TRBJ1-5 for the parts outside the CDR3, the full variable domain is DGGITQSPKYLFRKEGQNVTLSCEQNLNHDAMYWYRQDPGQGLRLIYYSQIVNDFQKGDIAEGYSVSREKKESFPLTVTSAQKNPTAFYLCASSPPGDGNQPQHFGDGTRLSIL.

V is TRBV2 and J is TRBJ1-5, with D perhaps TRBD1 (6 bases). This CDR3 contains 15 residues. Trimming stripped 4 bases from V and 0 bases from J, with 10 bases between. The germline V gene has CDR1 SNHLY and CDR2 FYNNEI. The CDR3 loop reads CASSVGQISNQPQHF. CDR3 bases: TGTGCCAGCAGTGTTGGACAGATTAGCAATCAGCCCCAGCATTTT.

The V and J genes are TRBV9 and TRBJ2-3; D possibly corresponds to TRBD2 (6 bases). V was shortened by 3 bases and J by 1 base, with 15 bases between the two germline ends. Looked up from germline, CDR1 is SGDLS and CDR2 is YYNGEE. The CDR3 is made up of 16 amino acids. The chain's CDR3 is CASSAPWGEGTDTQYF. CDR3 sequence (DNA): TGTGCCAGCAGCGCCCCCTGGGGGGAGGGCACAGATACGCAGTATTTT.

The V gene is TRBV5-5, the J gene TRBJ1-5, with TRBD1 identical over 8 bases. The CDR3 totals 14 residues. Trimming took 4 bases from V and 4 from J; bases not matched to a gene: 4. CDR1 is SGHKS and CDR2 is YYEKEE in the germline V gene (reference sequence). CDR3 nucleotides: TGTGCCAGCAGCCTGGACAGGGTAAATCAGCCCCAGCATTTT. Residues: CASSLDRVNQPQHF.